These 27 T cell receptor beta chains were all obtained from the same sample, sequenced in a study of blood T cell repertoires in COVID-19. Only in-frame clones appear in the TCRdb table, and some are missing; sequencing was by immunoSEQ multiplex PCR. In the table there are 150,000 to 200,000 clones, 87% of which are singletons. The specimen was peripheral blood. These receptor sequences come from a woman between 65 and 79 years old with COVID-19, enrolled during active disease.

The V and J genes are TRBV19 and TRBJ2-1, with D uncertain. From germline, CDR1 is LNHDA and CDR2 SQIVND (reference sequence). The CDR3 consists of 16 residues. Trimming left V 5 bases short and J 1 base short, with 15 bases between. Here the CDR3 DNA reads TGTGCCAGTAGTCCTCGACACCTTTTATCCTACAATGAGCAGTTCTTC. Translating it yields CASSPRHLLSYNEQFF.

This chain links TRBV7-9 with TRBJ2-5; TRBD2 matches 7 bases. CDR1 is SEHNR, CDR2 FQNEAQ, per germline (reference sequence). Trimming cost V 2 bases and J 2 bases; bases outside gene matches: 8. CDR3 length: 16 residues. CDR3: CASSLRLALEQETQYF. Here the CDR3 DNA reads TGTGCCAGCAGCTTAAGACTAGCCCTAGAGCAAGAGACCCAGTACTTC.

The V call is TRBV6-5, the J call TRBJ1-1, with D tentatively TRBD1 (6 bases). The germline V gene has CDR1 MNHEY and CDR2 SVGAGI. The V gene lost 10 bases and the J gene lost 4 bases, with 16 bases spanning the gap. The length of the CDR3 is 13 residues. The CDR3 nucleotides are TGTGCCACCGGACGGGGGGCGGCCACTGAAGCTTTCTTT. Its protein is CATGRGAATEAFF.

The V and J genes are TRBV4-3 and TRBJ1-2, with no clear D. Trimming removed 1 base at V and 0 bases at J, with 9 bases between. Germline V CDR1 and CDR2: LGHNA, YSLEER. This CDR3 has 15 amino acids. This CDR3 reads CASSQAAGTNYGYTF. The DNA of the CDR3 is TGCGCCAGCAGCCAAGCGGCAGGTACTAACTATGGCTACACCTTC.

The genes are TRBV28 and TRBJ1-4, with TRBD1 matching over 7 bases. V shed 4 bases and J 7 bases; nucleotides not matched to a gene: 6. The CDR3 is 14 amino acids. Germline-derived CDR1 and CDR2 are MDHEN and SYDVKM. DNA of the CDR3: TGTGCCAGCAGTTCAGGGGGAAACGGTGAAAAACTGTTTTTT. Translated: CASSSGGNGEKLFF.

This chain uses TRBV7-2 with TRBJ2-3, with 11 bases aligning to TRBD2. This CDR3 has 18 amino acids. The germline gives CDR1 SGHTA, CDR2 FQGNSA. Unmatched junction bases numbered 15, after V lost 5 bases and J lost 5 bases. CDR3 region: CASSPAELAGVVRDTQYF. The CDR3 coding sequence is TGTGCCAGCAGCCCAGCCGAACTAGCGGGAGTAGTTCGAGATACGCAGTATTTT.

The gene calls are TRBV6-1 and TRBJ2-1, with TRBD2 matching over 9 bases. V lost 2 bases, J lost 7 bases, and 6 bases stayed unmatched. Germline CDR1 reads MNHNS; CDR2 reads SASEGT. This CDR3 is built from 15 residues. The CDR3 nucleotides read TGTGCCAGCAGTGAATATAGCGGGAGAGGGAATGAGCAGTTCTTC. The encoded protein is CASSEYSGRGNEQFF.

This clone showed up just once. As DNA, the CDR3 is TGCGCCAGCAGCTTGGAGGCTAGCAGGGGCGAGCAGTACTTC. Its protein is CASSLEASRGEQYF. This chain links TRBV5-1 with TRBJ2-7; the D gene is possibly TRBD1 (6 bases). The germline V and J ends were trimmed by 0 bases and 6 bases, with 13 bases remaining between them. The CDR3 totals 14 residues. Germline CDR1 is SGHRS and CDR2 is YFSETQ. Together with reference TRBV5-1 and TRBJ2-7, the CDR3 gives the full variable domain: KAGVTQTPRYLIKTRGQQVTLSCSPISGHRSVSWYQQTPGQGLQFLFEYFSETQRNKGNFPGRFSGRQFSNSRSEMNVSTLELGDSALYLCASSLEASRGEQYFGPGTRLTVT.

The genes are TRBV18 and TRBJ1-5, with D perhaps TRBD1 (6 bases). Germline V CDR1 and CDR2: KGHSH, LQKENI. The CDR3 consists of 14 residues. The V gene lost 2 bases and the J gene lost 9 bases, with 14 bases spanning the gap. In nucleotides, the CDR3 is TGTGCCAGCTCACCAGGGGACATTCTCCGGCCCCAGCATTTT. It yields the protein CASSPGDILRPQHF. The entire variable domain, with the rest obtained from reference TRBV18 and TRBJ1-5, is as follows: NAGVMQNPRHLVRRRGQEARLRCSPMKGHSHVYWYRQLPEEGLKFMVYLQKENIIDESGMPKERFSAEFPKEGPSILRIQQVVRGDSAAYFCASSPGDILRPQHFGDGTRLSIL.

CDR3 bases: TGTGCCAGCAGCCAATCAGAGGGGGCCGGAAACACCATATATTTT. Its protein product is CASSQSEGAGNTIYF. The rearrangement uses TRBV3-1 (or the pseudogene TRBV3-2) and TRBJ1-3, with 7 bases that match TRBD1. CDR3 length: 15 amino acids. The trim removed 2 bases at V and 4 bases at J, leaving 5 bases unmatched. Germline assignment: CDR1 LGHDT and CDR2 YNNKEL (reference sequence).

V gene TRBV6-1 combines with J gene TRBJ1-5; no reliable D call. This CDR3 comprises 13 residues. From germline, CDR1 is MNHNS and CDR2 SASEGT. V was shortened by 1 base and J by 4 bases, with 5 bases between the two germline ends. CDR3 in amino acids: CASSEGVNQPQHF. In DNA form, the CDR3 reads TGTGCCAGCAGTGAAGGCGTAAATCAGCCCCAGCATTTT.

Of note for this clone: Other DNA sequences in the same sample also yield this CDR3. This chain connects TRBV7-2 to TRBJ2-7, with a possible D match to TRBD1 (6 bases). CDR1 SGHTA and CDR2 FQGNSA come from the germline V gene. This CDR3 is 14 amino acids long. V lost 1 base to trimming and J lost 5 bases, with 12 bases between them. As DNA, the CDR3 is TGTGCCAGCAGCTTAGGGGGGCGTTGGGACGAGCAGTACTTC. Its protein is CASSLGGRWDEQYF.

The chain has TRBV11-3 and TRBJ2-3; D remains ambiguous. The CDR3 consists of 14 residues. V was trimmed by 5 bases and J by 1 base, leaving 10 bases between them. Germline V gene data show CDR1 as SGHNT and CDR2 as YENEEA. CDR3: CASSPRTGTDTQYF. The CDR3 DNA reads as TGTGCCAGCAGCCCCCGTACTGGCACAGATACGCAGTATTTT.

This chain links TRBV3-1 (or the pseudogene TRBV3-2) with TRBJ1-6, with D perhaps TRBD1 (5 bases). Trimming stripped 0 bases from V and 8 bases from J, with 17 bases between. Germline V gene sequence: CDR1 LGHDT, CDR2 YNNKEL (reference sequence). This CDR3 comprises 17 residues. The CDR3 is CASSQDRSGFYDSPLHF. In nucleotides, the CDR3 is TGTGCCAGCAGCCAAGATAGGTCAGGGTTCTACGATTCACCCCTCCACTTT.

CDR3 region: CASSPLTVGYEQYF. The CDR3 DNA is TGTGCCAGCAGCCCCCTGACAGTCGGATACGAGCAGTACTTC. The genes are TRBV3-1 (or the pseudogene TRBV3-2) and TRBJ2-7; tentative D call: TRBD1 (5 bases). V lost 4 bases to trimming and J lost 4 bases, with 14 bases between them. There are 14 residues in the CDR3. Germline V gene sequence: CDR1 LGHDT, CDR2 YNNKEL (reference sequence).

The chain carries TRBV19 and TRBJ1-5; 9 bases agree with TRBD1. Germline V CDR1 and CDR2: LNHDA, SQIVND (reference sequence). V gave up 4 bases and J gave up 2 bases; unmatched junction bases: 6. This CDR3 spans 16 amino acids. The CDR3 coding sequence is TGTGCCAGTAGTAAGACAGGGGGACATCGCAATCAGCCCCAGCATTTT. Translating gives CASSKTGGHRNQPQHF.

The chain couples TRBV3-1 (or the pseudogene TRBV3-2) to TRBJ2-7; tentatively, D is TRBD2 (6 bases). Germline V gene sequence: CDR1 LGHDT, CDR2 YNNKEL (reference sequence). V was trimmed by 8 bases and J by 6 bases, leaving 14 bases between them. The CDR3 has 12 amino acids. CDR3 in amino acids: CASGGSGPEQYF. CDR3 DNA sequence: TGTGCCAGCGGTGGTAGCGGCCCCGAGCAGTACTTC.

The chain combines TRBV5-1 with TRBJ2-5; 7 bases agree with TRBD1. With 4 bases clipped from V and 4 bases from J, the junction kept 4 bases outside the gene matches. Germline V gene lookup returns CDR1 SGHRS and CDR2 YFSETQ. The CDR3 covers 13 residues. CDR3 in amino acids: CASSIGTVETQYF. The CDR3 nucleotides are TGCGCCAGCAGCATCGGGACAGTAGAGACCCAGTACTTC.

This sequence joins TRBV5-1 and TRBJ2-5; 9 bases line up with TRBD1. The junction had 2 bases not matched to a gene; V was cut back by 2 bases and J by 0 bases. The germline V gene has CDR1 SGHRS and CDR2 YFSETQ. The CDR3 covers 15 residues. In DNA form, the CDR3 reads TGCGCCAGCAGCTTCGGACAGGGGTACCAAGAGACCCAGTACTTC. Translating gives CASSFGQGYQETQYF.

The chain carries TRBV30 and TRBJ1-1; D gene unclear. Trimming took off 3 bases at V and 0 bases at J, with 11 bases between the two ends. The V gene's germline CDR1 is GTSNPN and CDR2 SVGIG (reference sequence). The CDR3 spans 14 residues. CDR3 DNA: TGTGCCTGGAGCCACGGGTCGCTGAACACTGAAGCTTTCTTT. It codes for CAWSHGSLNTEAFF.

The chain joins TRBV5-1 to TRBJ1-5, with TRBD1 as a possible D gene (5 bases). The ends were cut back, 0 bases at V and 5 bases at J, with 12 bases in the middle. Per germline, CDR1 SGHRS and CDR2 YFSETQ. CDR3 size: 15 residues. For the CDR3, the DNA is TGCGCCAGCAGCTTGGACGACAGCCCTTATCAGCCCCAGCATTTT. This sequence encodes CASSLDDSPYQPQHF.

This clone was seen more than once but under ten times. The chain combines TRBV28 with TRBJ1-1; D remains ambiguous. Germline CDR1 MDHEN, CDR2 SYDVKM. The length of the CDR3 is 14 residues. The V end lost 2 bases, the J end lost 1 base, and 8 bases lay between the germline ends. The CDR3 nucleotides are TGTGCCAGCAGTTTAAGCGACGCGAACACTGAAGCTTTCTTT. Amino acid sequence: CASSLSDANTEAFF.

The J gene is TRBJ2-1, the V gene TRBV24-1; 10 bases line up with TRBD2. V gave up 2 bases and J gave up 6 bases; unmatched junction bases: 3. Germline V gene lookup returns CDR1 KGHDR and CDR2 SFDVKD. The CDR3 spans 15 residues. The CDR3 DNA sequence: TGTGCCACCAGTGATTCTAGCGGGAGTGTCAATGAGCAGTTCTTC. As protein: CATSDSSGSVNEQFF.

The chain uses TRBV7-6 and TRBJ1-2; 9 positions agree with TRBD1. V gave up 5 bases and J gave up 2 bases; unmatched junction bases: 3. The CDR3 has 14 amino acids. Germline CDR1 reads SGHVS; CDR2 reads FNYEAQ. The CDR3 DNA follows: TGTGCCAGCAGCCGTACAGGGGGCAACTATGGCTACACCTTC. It yields the protein CASSRTGGNYGYTF.

The J gene is TRBJ2-7, the V gene TRBV19; tentative D call: TRBD1 (6 bases). Germline CDR1 reads LNHDA; CDR2 reads SQIVND (reference sequence). Trimming pared 1 base from V and 5 bases from J, leaving 9 bases between. CDR3 length: 13 amino acids. The CDR3 sequence is CASSIVQGHEQYF. The CDR3 bases are TGTGCCAGTAGTATAGTACAGGGCCACGAGCAGTACTTC.

This clone has a single count. This chain connects TRBV11-2 to TRBJ1-3, with D unresolved. Germline CDR1 reads SGHAT; CDR2 reads FQNNGV. Trimming took off 0 bases at V and 7 bases at J, with 7 bases between the two ends. The CDR3 sequence is 13 residues long. For the CDR3, the DNA is TGTGCCAGCAGCTTAGATCGGTCCAACACCATATATTTT. Protein sequence: CASSLDRSNTIYF.

This chain uses TRBV6-2 or TRBV6-3 with TRBJ1-1; TRBD1 might be the D (6 bases). The V end was cut by 2 bases, the J end by 5 bases, with 18 bases between. The CDR3 totals 16 residues. The germline V gene has CDR1 MNHEY and CDR2 SVGEGT. The CDR3 spells CASSYPGGASETEAFF. DNA of the CDR3: TGTGCCAGCAGTTACCCCGGGGGGGCAAGTGAGACTGAAGCTTTCTTT.